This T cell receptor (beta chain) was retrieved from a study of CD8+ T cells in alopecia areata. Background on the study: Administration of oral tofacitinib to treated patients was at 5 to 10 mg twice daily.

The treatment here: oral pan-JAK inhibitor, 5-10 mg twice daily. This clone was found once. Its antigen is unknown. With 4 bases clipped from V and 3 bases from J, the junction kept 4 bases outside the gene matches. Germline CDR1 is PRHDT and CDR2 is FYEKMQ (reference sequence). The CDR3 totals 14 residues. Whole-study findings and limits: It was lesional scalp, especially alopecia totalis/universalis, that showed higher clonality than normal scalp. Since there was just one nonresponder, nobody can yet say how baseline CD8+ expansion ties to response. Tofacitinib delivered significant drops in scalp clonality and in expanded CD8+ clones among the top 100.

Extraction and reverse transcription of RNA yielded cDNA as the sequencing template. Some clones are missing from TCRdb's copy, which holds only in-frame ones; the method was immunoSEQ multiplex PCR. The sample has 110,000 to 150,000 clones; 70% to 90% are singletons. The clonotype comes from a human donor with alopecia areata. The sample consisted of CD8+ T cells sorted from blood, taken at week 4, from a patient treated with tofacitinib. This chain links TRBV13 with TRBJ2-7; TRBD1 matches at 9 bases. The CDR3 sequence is CASSSGQGNYEQYF. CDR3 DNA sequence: TGTGCCAGCAGCTCGGGACAGGGTAACTACGAGCAGTACTTC.